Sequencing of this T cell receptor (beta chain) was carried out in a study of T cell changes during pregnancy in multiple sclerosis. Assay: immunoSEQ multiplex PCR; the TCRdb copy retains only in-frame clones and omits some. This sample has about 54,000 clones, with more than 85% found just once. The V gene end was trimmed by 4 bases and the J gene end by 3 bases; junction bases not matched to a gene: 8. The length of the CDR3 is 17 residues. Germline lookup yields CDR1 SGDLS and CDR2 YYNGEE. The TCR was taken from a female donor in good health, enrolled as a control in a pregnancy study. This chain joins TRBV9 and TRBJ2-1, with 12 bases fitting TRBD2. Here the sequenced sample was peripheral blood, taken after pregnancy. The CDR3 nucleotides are TGTGCCAGCAGCCCTAGCCCGGGACTAGCGGGCTACAATGAGCAGTTCTTC. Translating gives CASSPSPGLAGYNEQFF.